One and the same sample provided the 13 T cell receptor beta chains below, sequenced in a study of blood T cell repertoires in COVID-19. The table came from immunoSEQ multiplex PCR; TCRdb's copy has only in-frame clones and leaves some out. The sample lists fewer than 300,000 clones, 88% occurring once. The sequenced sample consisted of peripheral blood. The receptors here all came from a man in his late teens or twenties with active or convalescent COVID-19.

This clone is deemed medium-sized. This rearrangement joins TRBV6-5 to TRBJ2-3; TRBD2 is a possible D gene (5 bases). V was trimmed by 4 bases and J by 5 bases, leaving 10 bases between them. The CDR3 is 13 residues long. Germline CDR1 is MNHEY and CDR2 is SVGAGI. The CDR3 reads CASSSGLLDTQYF. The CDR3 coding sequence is TGTGCCAGCAGTTCAGGACTGTTAGATACGCAGTATTTT.

The CDR3 DNA reads TGCGCCAGCAGCCAAGTCCAGGGTTATCAGCCCCAGCATTTT. This encodes CASSQVQGYQPQHF. The J gene is TRBJ1-5, the V gene TRBV4-1; D might be TRBD1 (5 bases). The V end lost 1 base, the J end lost 5 bases, and 9 bases lay between the germline ends. This CDR3 has 14 amino acids. The germline gives CDR1 MGHRA, CDR2 YSYEKL.

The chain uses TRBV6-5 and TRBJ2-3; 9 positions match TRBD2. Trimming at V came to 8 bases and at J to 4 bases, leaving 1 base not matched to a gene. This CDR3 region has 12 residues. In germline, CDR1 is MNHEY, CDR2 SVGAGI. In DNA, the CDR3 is TGTGCCAGCCGCGGGAGGGCAGATACGCAGTATTTT. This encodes CASRGRADTQYF.

CDR3: CASSSAQGFGSTDTQYF. CDR3 nucleotide sequence: TGTGCCAGCAGTTCAGCTCAGGGGTTTGGGAGCACAGATACGCAGTATTTT. The gene calls are TRBV28 and TRBJ2-3, with D maybe TRBD1 (6 bases). This CDR3 has 17 amino acids. Trimming stripped 4 bases from V and 0 bases from J, with 17 bases between. Looked up from germline, CDR1 is MDHEN and CDR2 is SYDVKM.

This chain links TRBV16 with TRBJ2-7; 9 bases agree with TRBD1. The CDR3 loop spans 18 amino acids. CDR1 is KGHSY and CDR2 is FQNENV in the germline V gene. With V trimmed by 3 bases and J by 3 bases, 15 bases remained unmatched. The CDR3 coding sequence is TGTGCCAGCAGCCATCGGACTACTCGGGACAGGGCTTTCTACGAGCAGTACTTC. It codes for CASSHRTTRDRAFYEQYF.

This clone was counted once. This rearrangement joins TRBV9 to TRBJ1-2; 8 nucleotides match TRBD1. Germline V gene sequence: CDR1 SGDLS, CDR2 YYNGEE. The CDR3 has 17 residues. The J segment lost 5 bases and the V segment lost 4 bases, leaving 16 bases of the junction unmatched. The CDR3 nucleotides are TGTGCCAGCAGCCCAGGAGCCAGGGGGCCCCAACTATATGGCTACACCTTC. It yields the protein CASSPGARGPQLYGYTF.

The CDR3 reads CATSRDRGSGNQPQHF. Written as DNA, the CDR3 is TGTGCCACCAGCAGAGATCGAGGGTCTGGCAATCAGCCCCAGCATTTT. V and J are TRBV15 and TRBJ1-5; D gene unclear. The germline CDR1 and CDR2 sequences are LNHNV and YYDKDF (reference sequence). Trimming took 0 bases from V and 2 from J, leaving 11 bases between them. The CDR3 totals 16 residues. Drawing the rest from reference TRBV15 and TRBJ1-5, the complete variable domain is DAMVIQNPRYQVTQFGKPVTLSCSQTLNHNVMYWYQQKSSQAPKLLFHYYDKDFNNEADTPDNFQSRRPNTSFCFLDIRSPGLGDTAMYLCATSRDRGSGNQPQHFGDGTRLSIL.

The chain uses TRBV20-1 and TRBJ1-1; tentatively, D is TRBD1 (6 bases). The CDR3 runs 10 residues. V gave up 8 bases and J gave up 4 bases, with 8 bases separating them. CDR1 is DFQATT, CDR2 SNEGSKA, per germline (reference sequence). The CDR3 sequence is CSPGVTEAFF. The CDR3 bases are TGCAGTCCAGGGGTCACTGAAGCTTTCTTT.

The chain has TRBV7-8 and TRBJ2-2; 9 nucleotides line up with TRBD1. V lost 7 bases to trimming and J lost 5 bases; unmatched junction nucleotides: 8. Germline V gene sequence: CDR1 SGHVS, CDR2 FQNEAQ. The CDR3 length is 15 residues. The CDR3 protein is CASTSGQGRTGELFF. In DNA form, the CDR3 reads TGTGCCAGCACCTCGGGACAGGGTCGGACCGGGGAGCTGTTTTTT.

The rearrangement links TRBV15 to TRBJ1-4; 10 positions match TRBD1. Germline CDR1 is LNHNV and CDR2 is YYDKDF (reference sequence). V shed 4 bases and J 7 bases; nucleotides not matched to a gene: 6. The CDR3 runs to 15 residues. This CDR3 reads CATSTSRTGGEKLFF. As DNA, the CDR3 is TGTGCCACCAGCACAAGCCGGACAGGGGGTGAAAAACTGTTTTTT.

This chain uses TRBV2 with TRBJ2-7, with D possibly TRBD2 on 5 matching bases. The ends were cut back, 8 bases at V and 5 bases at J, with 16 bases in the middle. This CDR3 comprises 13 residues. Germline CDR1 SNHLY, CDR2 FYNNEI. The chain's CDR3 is CASARQEVHEQYF. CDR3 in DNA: TGTGCCAGCGCTCGGCAGGAGGTCCACGAGCAGTACTTC.

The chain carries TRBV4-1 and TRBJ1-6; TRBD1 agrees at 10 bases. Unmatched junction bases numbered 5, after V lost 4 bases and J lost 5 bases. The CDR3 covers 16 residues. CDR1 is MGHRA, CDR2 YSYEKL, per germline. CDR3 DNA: TGCGCCAGCAGCCTAGAGGACAGGGGGGATAATTCACCCCTCCACTTT. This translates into CASSLEDRGDNSPLHF.

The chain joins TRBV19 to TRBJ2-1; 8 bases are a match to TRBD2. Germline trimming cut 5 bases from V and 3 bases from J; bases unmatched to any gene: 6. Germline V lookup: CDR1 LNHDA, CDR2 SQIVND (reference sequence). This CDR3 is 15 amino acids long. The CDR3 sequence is CASSVRGDHYNEQFF. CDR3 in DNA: TGTGCCAGTAGTGTGCGGGGGGACCACTACAATGAGCAGTTCTTC. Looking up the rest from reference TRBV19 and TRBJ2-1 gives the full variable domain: DGGITQSPKYLFRKEGQNVTLSCEQNLNHDAMYWYRQDPGQGLRLIYYSQIVNDFQKGDIAEGYSVSREKKESFPLTVTSAQKNPTAFYLCASSVRGDHYNEQFFGPGTRLTVL.